Following are 29 T cell receptor beta chains from one sample sequenced in a study of T cells in Graves' hyperthyroidism and ophthalmopathy. TCR beta CDR3 region amplification was performed from RNA transcripts. First-round RT-PCR targeting the TCR CDR3 was performed with the HTBI primer set. MiXCR, applied by TCRdb to the multiplex PCR reads, yields one record per CDR3 protein. The sample carries 270,000 or so distinct CDR3 sequences, over 12% recorded once. Sequences were obtained from blood. Receptors originate from a woman in her forties or fifties with Graves' hyperthyroidism that later progressed to Graves' ophthalmopathy.

This chain connects TRBV27 to TRBJ2-5; no reliable D call. Trimming cost V 5 bases and J 0 bases, with 10 bases left between them. The CDR3 covers 14 residues. The germline CDR1 and CDR2 sequences are MNHEY and SMNVEV (reference sequence). Written as DNA, the CDR3 is TGTGCCAGCAGTAATTTAGCAGACCAAGAGACCCAGTACTTC. Translated: CASSNLADQETQYF.

A remark on this clonotype: A much larger clone is a single base away; this may be a read error. The V gene is TRBV11-3, the J gene TRBJ2-5; D not resolved. The CDR3 runs 13 residues. Germline loops: CDR1 SGHNT, CDR2 YENEEA. CDR3 bases: TGTGCCAGCAGCTTTGGCCGGGTAGAGGCCCAGTACTTC. Its translation: CASSFGRVEAQYF.

This clonotype appeared a few times. The V call is TRBV4-2, the J call TRBJ1-5; D may be TRBD1 (6 bases). CDR1 is LGHNA, CDR2 YNFKEQ, per germline. CDR3 length equals 16 residues. Deletions cut 3 bases from V and 2 bases from J, with 14 bases between. CDR3 sequence: CASSQANREGNQPQHF. CDR3 in DNA: TGTGCCAGCAGCCAGGCCAACAGGGAGGGCAATCAGCCCCAGCATTTT.

The table lists this clonotype with many counts. The V and J genes are TRBV5-1 and TRBJ1-2, with 10 bases fitting TRBD1. From germline, CDR1 is SGHRS and CDR2 YFSETQ. This CDR3 contains 14 residues. V was pared by 3 bases and J by 6 bases, with 5 bases of the junction left unmatched. CDR3 DNA: TGCGCCAGCAGCTCGGACAGGGGGAGAGATGGCTACACCTTC. Amino acid sequence: CASSSDRGRDGYTF.

V gene TRBV29-1 combines with J gene TRBJ2-2, with D unresolved. This CDR3 has 14 amino acids. Germline assignment: CDR1 SQVTM and CDR2 ANQGSEA. V dropped 4 bases and J dropped 0 bases, with 9 bases sitting between them. CDR3 DNA: TGCAGCGTTGCCGGACGGGCGAACACCGGGGAGCTGTTTTTT. Translating it yields CSVAGRANTGELFF.

A word on this clonotype: This may be a read error: a much more frequent sequence differs by one nucleotide. Because the CDR3 is missing its conserved closing phenylalanine or tryptophan, this is likely a read error. This chain uses TRBV28 with TRBJ1-3, with TRBD1 matching 10 bases. The V gene's germline CDR1 is MDHEN and CDR2 SYDVKM. Trimming at V came to 3 bases and at J to 4 bases, leaving 6 bases not matched to a gene. This CDR3 spans 16 amino acids. For the CDR3, the DNA is TGTGCCAGCAGTTTTCTCGGGACAGGGGTCGGAAACACCATATATTCT. Amino acid sequence: CASSFLGTGVGNTIYS.

This clonotype has at least ten counts. The rearrangement uses TRBV5-1 and TRBJ2-7; TRBD1 matches 10 bases. V gave up 4 bases and J gave up 2 bases; unmatched junction bases: 6. The CDR3 is 15 amino acids. From germline, CDR1 is SGHRS and CDR2 YFSETQ. Here the CDR3 DNA reads TGCGCCAGCAGCCCACTGACAGGGGGCACCTACGAGCAGTACTTC. Translating it yields CASSPLTGGTYEQYF.

This clonotype was picked up many times. This CDR3 reads CASSLVGDTEAFF. The CDR3 DNA follows: TGCGCCAGCAGCTTGGTGGGTGACACTGAAGCTTTCTTT. The chain is built from TRBV5-1 and TRBJ1-1; no reliable D call. The CDR3 is 13 residues long. V was pared by 0 bases and J by 3 bases, with 6 bases between. The V gene's germline CDR1 is SGHRS and CDR2 YFSETQ.

This clonotype was found many times. The CDR3 is CALKLVEQFF. As DNA, the CDR3 is TGTGCCTTGAAGTTGGTGGAGCAGTTCTTC. The chain employs TRBV30 and TRBJ2-1; the D is unclear. This CDR3 has 10 residues. V lost 7 bases to trimming and J lost 10 bases, with 11 bases between them. Per germline, CDR1 GTSNPN and CDR2 SVGIG (reference sequence).

This clonotype was found many times. The CDR3 bases are TGCGCCAGCGGAACAGGGGGTAAGGAAGATACGCAGTATTTT. Translated: CASGTGGKEDTQYF. This chain joins TRBV5-1 and TRBJ2-3, with 8 positions matching TRBD1. The CDR3 runs 14 residues. Germline V gives CDR1 SGHRS, CDR2 YFSETQ. V shed 7 bases and J 5 bases; nucleotides not matched to a gene: 9. Using reference TRBV5-1 and TRBJ2-3 for the parts outside the CDR3, the full variable domain is KAGVTQTPRYLIKTRGQQVTLSCSPISGHRSVSWYQQTPGQGLQFLFEYFSETQRNKGNFPGRFSGRQFSNSRSEMNVSTLELGDSALYLCASGTGGKEDTQYFGPGTRLTVL.

This clonotype was observed a few times. A much larger clonotype is one base distant, so this may be a read error. The CDR3 does not close with the conserved phenylalanine or tryptophan, likely indicating a read error. The chain carries TRBV20-1 and TRBJ1-2, with a possible D match to TRBD1 (5 bases). From germline, CDR1 is DFQATT and CDR2 SNEGSKA (reference sequence). Trimming cost V 3 bases and J 4 bases, with 15 bases left between them. The CDR3 has 14 residues. The CDR3 DNA reads as TGCAGTGCTAGCTCAGAGGGGATCGGCTATGGCTACACCTCC. This sequence encodes CSASSEGIGYGYTS.

A remark on this clonotype: At one end the junction does not follow the germline gene, possibly because of a read error. The chain combines TRBV11-2 with TRBJ2-1; D could derive from TRBD1 or TRBD2 (5 bases each). The germline gives CDR1 SGHAT, CDR2 FQNNGV. The CDR3 spans 17 residues. Written as DNA, the CDR3 is TGCGCCAGCAGCCATTCCGGGACCGTACTGACCTACAATGAGCAGTTCTTC. It is translated as CASSHSGTVLTYNEQFF.

The rearrangement uses TRBV4-2 and TRBJ1-5; D remains ambiguous. Germline assignment: CDR1 LGHNA and CDR2 YNFKEQ. The CDR3 has 16 amino acids. The germline V and J ends were trimmed by 0 bases and 5 bases, with 14 bases remaining between them. The CDR3 loop reads CASSQEIGRWDQPQHF. The DNA of the CDR3 is TGTGCCAGCAGCCAAGAAATAGGACGATGGGATCAGCCCCAGCATTTT.

This clonotype was seen ten or more times. The chain is built from TRBV20-1 and TRBJ2-7, with 7 bases lining up with TRBD1. The germline V gene encodes CDR1 DFQATT and CDR2 SNEGSKA (reference sequence). This CDR3 is built from 15 residues. V lost 0 bases to trimming and J lost 2 bases; unmatched junction nucleotides: 7. The CDR3 protein is CSARDTYGQAYEQYF. CDR3 bases: TGCAGTGCTAGAGACACTTACGGACAGGCCTACGAGCAGTACTTC.

The J gene is TRBJ1-2, the V gene TRBV7-9; 7 bases fit TRBD1. This CDR3 contains 15 residues. V lost 1 base and J lost 8; bases outside the gene matches: 10. Per the germline V gene, CDR1 is SEHNR and CDR2 is FQNEAQ (reference sequence). CDR3 DNA sequence: TGTGCCAGCAGCTTAGAGAAGGGACAGAAATGGGGCTACACCTTC. Translation gives CASSLEKGQKWGYTF.

This clonotype was detected ten times or more. This chain joins TRBV5-5 and TRBJ2-7, with unresolved D. Trimming removed 2 bases at V and 6 bases at J, with 21 bases between. This CDR3 comprises 16 residues. From germline, CDR1 is SGHKS and CDR2 YYEKEE (reference sequence). The CDR3 DNA reads as TGTGCCAGCAGCTTTGGGTGGGTCAGTCCTTCAAGCGAGCAGTACTTC. It encodes CASSFGWVSPSSEQYF. Filled out from reference TRBV5-5 and TRBJ2-7, the complete variable domain reads DAGVTQSPTHLIKTRGQQVTLRCSPISGHKSVSWYQQVLGQGPQFIFQYYEKEERGRGNFPDRFSARQFPNYSSELNVNALLLGDSALYLCASSFGWVSPSSEQYFGPGTRLTVT.

V usage is TRBV4-3 and J usage is TRBJ1-2; 9 positions agree with TRBD1. J lost 3 bases, V lost 1 base, and 9 bases had no gene match. The CDR3 sequence is 17 residues long. In germline, CDR1 is LGHNA, CDR2 YSLEER. CDR3 region: CASSQGLLRDRDYGYTF. The CDR3 DNA follows: TGCGCCAGCAGCCAAGGCCTTCTCCGGGACAGGGACTATGGCTACACCTTC.

The chain has TRBV2 and TRBJ2-2; D is perhaps TRBD1 (5 bases). V shed 7 bases and J shed 1 base, with 7 bases lying between them. Germline V gene data show CDR1 as SNHLY and CDR2 as FYNNEI. The CDR3 contains 13 residues. CDR3 coding DNA: TGTGCCAGCAACAGGAGGAACACCGGGGAGCTGTTTTTT. Residues: CASNRRNTGELFF.

This clonotype was seen at least ten times. In DNA, the CDR3 is TGTGCCAGCAGTGTGTCCAGCTCCTACGAGCAGTACTTC. Protein product: CASSVSSSYEQYF. The rearrangement uses TRBV2 and TRBJ2-7; D is undetermined. The germline V gene encodes CDR1 SNHLY and CDR2 FYNNEI. The CDR3 loop spans 13 amino acids. Trimming pared 4 bases from V and 0 bases from J, leaving 7 bases between.

The chain links TRBV28 to TRBJ2-7, with 7 bases fitting TRBD1. Per germline, CDR1 MDHEN and CDR2 SYDVKM. The CDR3 length is 15 residues. V was clipped by 5 bases and J by 0 bases; unmatched bases: 7. CDR3 nucleotides: TGTGCCAGCAGTCCACCGGGGACAGTCTCCTACGAGCAGTACTTC. This encodes CASSPPGTVSYEQYF.

This clonotype came up many times. CDR3 nucleotides: TGCAGTGCCGGGGGGGGACAGTTGAAAGAGACCCAGTACTTC. This encodes CSAGGGQLKETQYF. The chain couples TRBV20-1 to TRBJ2-5; TRBD2 is a possible D gene (8 bases). Trimming removed 6 bases from V and 3 bases from J, with 17 bases in between. The CDR3 sequence is 14 residues long. CDR1 is DFQATT and CDR2 is SNEGSKA in the germline V gene (reference sequence).

This clonotype was seen ten or more times. The chain couples TRBV5-1 to TRBJ2-2; the D gene is possibly TRBD1 (6 bases). The germline CDR1 and CDR2 sequences are SGHRS and YFSETQ. The CDR3 sequence is 16 residues long. The V end lost 0 bases, the J end lost 0 bases, and 9 bases lay between the germline ends. CDR3 protein: CASSLGGGSNTGELFF. CDR3 in DNA: TGCGCCAGCAGCTTGGGAGGGGGATCGAACACCGGGGAGCTGTTTTTT.

The chain couples TRBV28 to TRBJ1-2; D is possibly TRBD1 (5 bases). The CDR3 extends over 14 amino acids. CDR1 MDHEN and CDR2 SYDVKM come from the germline V gene. V was shortened by 7 bases and J by 8 bases, with 20 bases between the two germline ends. The CDR3 DNA is TGTGCCAGCACCCCCGGGGGAGCTCTCGTAGGCTACACCTTC. This gives the protein CASTPGGALVGYTF.

This clonotype was found many times. The chain has TRBV28 and TRBJ1-2; D not resolved. Trimming removed 3 bases at V and 1 base at J, with 6 bases between. The CDR3 is made up of 13 amino acids. Germline V gene lookup returns CDR1 MDHEN and CDR2 SYDVKM. The CDR3 loop reads CASSLLVNYGYTF. The CDR3 DNA sequence: TGTGCCAGCAGTTTGTTGGTTAACTATGGCTACACCTTC.

In this sample, this clonotype turned up many times. The rearrangement joins TRBV5-1 to TRBJ2-7, with D perhaps TRBD1 or TRBD2 (7 bases each). Germline V lookup: CDR1 SGHRS, CDR2 YFSETQ. The germline V and J ends were trimmed by 2 bases and 3 bases, with 21 bases remaining between them. The length of the CDR3 is 17 residues. The CDR3 DNA follows: TGCGCCAGCAGCTTCGGTTTAGGGGGCGGGAGCATCTACGAGCAGTACTTC. As protein: CASSFGLGGGSIYEQYF.

Many counts were recorded for this clonotype. V and J are TRBV10-3 and TRBJ2-5; 10 positions match TRBD1. CDR1 is ENHRY and CDR2 is SYGVKD in the germline V gene. The CDR3 consists of 14 residues. With V trimmed by 6 bases and J by 3 bases, 4 bases remained unmatched. The CDR3 DNA reads as TGTGCCATCAGCCGGGGGACAGGGGAAGAGACCCAGTACTTC. This codes for CAISRGTGEETQYF.

This clonotype has at least ten counts. The chain recombines TRBV18 with TRBJ2-5; a possible D gene is TRBD1 (7 bases). The germline gives CDR1 KGHSH, CDR2 LQKENI. The V gene lost 8 bases and the J gene lost 3 bases, with 16 bases spanning the gap. The CDR3 has 14 residues. The CDR3 DNA follows: TGTGCCAGCCGACGCAGGGGGACTGAAGAGACCCAGTACTTC. The encoded protein is CASRRRGTEETQYF.

The CDR3 DNA sequence: TGTGCCAGCAGTGAAAACAGGGATGGTCAGCCCCAGCATTTT. This sequence encodes CASSENRDGQPQHF. The chain uses TRBV25-1 and TRBJ1-5; weak D call: TRBD1 (6 bases). Trimming pared 2 bases from V and 6 bases from J, leaving 11 bases between. The length of the CDR3 is 14 residues. Per the germline V gene, CDR1 is MGHDK and CDR2 is SYGVNS.

The V and J genes are TRBV11-2 and TRBJ1-1; 11 nucleotides agree with TRBD1. Germline CDR1 and CDR2: SGHAT and FQNNGV. After removal of 0 bases from V and 4 bases from J, the junction contained 4 bases not matched to a gene. The CDR3 contains 16 residues. CDR3 sequence reads: CASSLDAGTGGTEAFF. The CDR3 nucleotides are TGTGCCAGCAGCTTAGATGCCGGGACAGGGGGCACTGAAGCTTTCTTT.